This T cell receptor beta chain was obtained from a study of blood T cell repertoires in COVID-19 (dated by TCRdb to 2019 to 2021). Notes on the research overall: The collaborator samples originated in the United States, Italy and Spain and spanned the acute and convalescent phases of COVID-19. The samples were drawn from two sources: the first 160 participants of the ongoing ImmuneRACE study, and fewer than 1,500 subjects contributed by 6 global collaborators. Where HLA class I and class II types were available, the types were taken from metadata supplied by the sample provider, not from assay-based typing. Sample metadata almost always included a de-identified subject ID, COVID-19 status, age in years and sex. The prospective study material was composed of cDNA or gDNA derived from T cells, B-cell-depleted T cells, or PBMCs. Subjects who had been exposed to COVID-19, were actively infected with it, or had recovered from it provided the deeply sampled blood TCRbeta repertoires that made up the dataset. The repertoires were released in a freely available public database meant as a resource for research on the immune response to SARS-CoV-2. What the work shows at the level of the full study, not this receptor alone: Clinical and demographic metadata were provided uncurated, with the amount varying by source and participant.

Whole blood was collected in K2EDTA tubes by collaborating institutions according to the institutions' own protocols. For TCRbeta analysis, collaborators shipped samples as frozen whole blood, isolated PBMCs, or DNA extracted from either of those sample types. On this clone itself: No antigen is known for it. Base qualities are not provided; no much larger clone lies one nucleotide away.

The germline ends are 12 bases apart after V is trimmed by 8 bases and J by 8 bases. The CDR3, from cysteine to phenylalanine, totals 11 residues. The only DNA kept is the CDR3, 33 bases in frame from the first base. TCRbeta CDR3 regions were amplified from genomic DNA using the immunoSEQ Assay, a bias-controlled multiplex PCR. Regarding the original processing steps: Within the assay, amplification of reference gene primers was used to estimate how many nucleated cells each sample contained. Sequence reads were collapsed and filtered to measure the absolute abundance of every unique TCRbeta CDR3 rearrangement. Productive Simpson clonality was computed per sample as the square root of Simpson's diversity index over productive rearrangements. TCRdb limited this immuneACCESS table to in-frame rearrangements with V and J called. A share of clones is missing; checked studies link under half to unresolved V genes, and the rest is unexplained. V and J calls and clone size follow that table, whereas D and trimming were derived from the DNA. This sample holds about 240,000 clones; around 86% were observed only once. Of the sample, approximately 6.8% is held by the ten largest clones.

Sequences were obtained from peripheral blood. The V and J segments used are TRBV12-3 or TRBV12-4 and TRBJ1-1; the D gene is perhaps TRBD1, on 5 matching bases. The sequence was obtained from a woman in her 70s with active or convalescent COVID-19. The nucleotide sequence is given as TGTGCCAGCGCGGGGGAGAGAGAAGCTTTCTTT. It encodes CASAGEREAFF.